The present TCR beta chain was sequenced within a study of shared clonotypes between healthy human individuals. Only in-frame clones appear in the TCRdb table, and some are missing; sequencing was by immunoSEQ multiplex PCR. The repertoire holds fewer than 1.6 million clones, with around 98.5% as singletons. Each of the donors was a healthy adult who was HIV-negative and had not had a recent acute infection or vaccination. Germline V gives CDR1 LNHDA, CDR2 SQIVND (reference sequence). Trimming took 5 bases from V and 6 from J, leaving 20 bases between them. The CDR3 length is 15 residues. This chain uses TRBV19 with TRBJ2-7; D unclear. Sequenced material: naive CD4+ T cells sorted from blood. Subset specified: CD45RA+ positively selected. This clonotype was obtained from a man in his thirties or forties in good health. The CDR3 bases are TGTGCCAGTAGTCCCGCTGCTAGTGTCCCGACCGAGCAGTACTTC. Translating gives CASSPAASVPTEQYF.